The T cell receptor (beta chain) under discussion was sequenced for a study of blood T cell repertoires in COVID-19. The CDR3 consists of 12 residues. Trimming cost V 4 bases and J 7 bases; bases outside gene matches: 1. Germline CDR1 reads MGHRA; CDR2 reads YSYEKL. Sequenced by immunoSEQ multiplex PCR; TCRdb stores in-frame clones only, minus some. The sample includes about 140,000 clones, approximately 80% seen only once; the top ten take 6.2%. The specimen sequenced was PBMCs or T cells enriched from blood (not recorded which). The receptor comes from a woman in her 40s who had recovered from COVID-19. This chain connects TRBV4-1 to TRBJ2-1, with TRBD1 matching over 7 bases. CDR3 sequence reads: CASSPTGNEQFF. The CDR3 coding sequence is TGCGCCAGCAGCCCGACAGGGAATGAGCAGTTCTTC.